The 5 T cell receptor beta chains reported below all come from one sample, sequenced in a study of CD8+ T cells in alopecia areata. Investigators isolated RNA and reverse transcribed it into cDNA to act as the sequencing template. TCRdb keeps only in-frame clones here, not all; method: immunoSEQ multiplex PCR. The top ten hold about an eighth of the sample, which has 160,000 or so clones, about 67% seen once. The sample was CD8+ T cells sorted from blood, taken at week 0. All receptors derive from a human donor with alopecia areata.

The V gene is TRBV2, the J gene TRBJ1-1, with D uncertain. CDR1 and CDR2 (germline): SNHLY, FYNNEI. The CDR3 is 13 residues long. Trimming left V 6 bases short and J 1 base short, with 9 bases between. In DNA form, the CDR3 reads TGTGCCAGCAGGAAAAACCAGAACACTGAAGCTTTCTTT. Protein sequence: CASRKNQNTEAFF.

V usage is TRBV27 and J usage is TRBJ1-2; no firm D call. Trimming stripped 0 bases from V and 4 bases from J, with 12 bases between. Per the germline V gene, CDR1 is MNHEY and CDR2 is SMNVEV (reference sequence). The CDR3 has 15 amino acids. CDR3 amino acids: CASSLSTVGAYGYTF. CDR3 DNA sequence: TGTGCCAGCAGTTTATCGACGGTAGGCGCCTATGGCTACACCTTC.

V usage is TRBV6-5 and J usage is TRBJ1-2; a weak D match, TRBD1 (6 bases). Germline CDR1 MNHEY, CDR2 SVGAGI. CDR3 length: 13 residues. Between the trimmed V and J ends, which lost 5 bases and 2 bases, there was a span of 9 bases. CDR3 coding DNA: TGTGCCAGCAGTCCGGACAGCAACTATGGCTACACCTTC. Translation: CASSPDSNYGYTF.

This chain connects TRBV28 to TRBJ2-4; no firm D call. The CDR3 covers 12 residues. Germline V CDR1 and CDR2: MDHEN, SYDVKM. V gave up 3 bases and J gave up 6 bases, with 6 bases separating them. CDR3 loop: CASSLGGNIQYF. The CDR3, as DNA: TGTGCCAGCAGTTTGGGCGGAAACATTCAGTACTTC.

This clone turned up a few times. V gene TRBV7-9 combines with J gene TRBJ1-1; 8 bases fit TRBD1. Germline-derived CDR1 and CDR2 are SEHNR and FQNEAQ (reference sequence). The junction had 3 bases not matched to a gene; V was cut back by 6 bases and J by 6 bases. The CDR3 has 12 residues. The CDR3 protein is CASSLGQAEAFF. The CDR3, as DNA: TGTGCCAGCAGTTTGGGACAGGCTGAAGCTTTCTTT. The whole variable domain, remainder taken from reference TRBV7-9 and TRBJ1-1, is DTGVSQNPRHKITKRGQNVTFRCDPISEHNRLYWYRQTLGQGPEFLTYFQNEAQLEKSRLLSDRFSAERPKGSFSTLEIQRTEQGDSAMYLCASSLGQAEAFFGQGTRLTVV.